What follows are 6 T cell receptor beta chains derived from one specimen sequenced in a study of blood T cells in healthy people across ages. For the second PCR, which ran for roughly 7 to 11 cycles, a sample-barcoded 5' primer and a J-beta primer mix were used. TCRdb reanalysed the 5' RACE reads using MiXCR and keeps one entry per CDR3 protein. Here the sample spans 600,000 to 800,000 distinct CDR3 sequences, about 51% being singletons. The source material was blood. These receptors were taken from a woman aged 80 or over in good health.

The gene calls are TRBV3-1 and TRBJ2-2, with D tentatively TRBD1 (6 bases). CDR1 and CDR2 from the germline V gene are LGHDT and YNNKEL (reference sequence). V was clipped by 6 bases and J by 4 bases, with 15 bases between them. This CDR3 spans 15 amino acids. CDR3 nucleotide sequence: TGTGCCAGCAGTTCGCGGCAGGGGCCCACCGGGGAGCTGTTTTTT. This translates into CASSSRQGPTGELFF.

The chain uses TRBV5-1 and TRBJ2-3, with D perhaps assigned TRBD1 or TRBD2 (5 bases each). This CDR3 region has 16 residues. Trimming pared 4 bases from V and 1 base from J, leaving 16 bases between. In germline, CDR1 is SGHRS, CDR2 YFSETQ. The CDR3 DNA reads TGCGCCAGCAGCCCCAGGGTCCGGGGCGGCACAGATACGCAGTATTTT. The encoded protein is CASSPRVRGGTDTQYF.

V gene TRBV7-3 combines with J gene TRBJ2-1, with TRBD1 identical over 10 bases. Germline trimming cut 5 bases from V and 7 bases from J; bases unmatched to any gene: 8. The CDR3 length is 15 residues. Germline V gives CDR1 SGHTA, CDR2 FQGTGA. CDR3 protein: CASSQRQGAKNEQFF. In DNA form, the CDR3 reads TGTGCCAGCAGCCAACGACAGGGGGCCAAGAATGAGCAGTTCTTC.

This clonotype was counted many times. V gene TRBV20-1 combines with J gene TRBJ2-7; TRBD2 agrees at 7 bases. There are 14 residues in the CDR3. CDR1 is DFQATT, CDR2 SNEGSKA, per germline (reference sequence). The trim removed 3 bases at V and 0 bases at J, leaving 5 bases unmatched. CDR3 nucleotides: TGCAGTGCTAGTTTCGGCGGGAGCTCCTACGAGCAGTACTTC. Its translation is CSASFGGSSYEQYF.

The chain couples TRBV5-1 to TRBJ2-1, with 9 positions matching TRBD1. Germline V gene sequence: CDR1 SGHRS, CDR2 YFSETQ. The CDR3 covers 16 residues. V shed 3 bases, J shed 7 bases, and the junction held 11 bases outside the gene matches. The CDR3 sequence is CASSSLTGGLGNEQFF. DNA of the CDR3: TGCGCCAGCAGCTCCTTGACAGGGGGTTTGGGAAATGAGCAGTTCTTC.

The chain joins TRBV30 to TRBJ1-6, with a weak D call TRBD1 (6 bases). Germline CDR1 GTSNPN, CDR2 SVGIG (reference sequence). The CDR3 consists of 17 residues. V was cut by 0 bases and J by 0 bases, with 12 bases left in between. CDR3 nucleotide sequence: TGTGCCTGGAGTGTCTGGGGGGCAAGCTCCTATAATTCACCCCTCCACTTT. Translating gives CAWSVWGASSYNSPLHF.